The 2 T cell receptor beta chains below come from one sample, sequenced in a study of T cell responses to AZD1222 COVID-19 vaccine. Repertoires were generated with immunoSEQ multiplex PCR, while TCRdb's copy carries only in-frame clones and drops some. There are around 140,000 clones in the sample; about 93% occur only once, and 5.4% lies in the top ten. The specimen comprised peripheral blood, sampled on day 0 of AZD1222 vaccination. These receptors were obtained from an adult in good health.

This sequence joins TRBV9 and TRBJ2-7, with no clear D. Germline V gene sequence: CDR1 SGDLS, CDR2 YYNGEE. The CDR3 has 14 residues. The ends were cut back, 0 bases at V and 1 base at J, with 8 bases in the middle. The CDR3 here is CASSVDLWSYEQYF. CDR3 sequence (DNA): TGTGCCAGCAGCGTAGATCTCTGGTCCTACGAGCAGTACTTC.

The V gene is TRBV24-1, the J gene TRBJ2-2, with a weak D call TRBD1 (7 bases). Looked up from germline, CDR1 is KGHDR and CDR2 is SFDVKD. Trimming stripped 2 bases from V and 2 bases from J, with 14 bases between. This CDR3 has 17 amino acids. The CDR3 loop is CATSDSRQGGNTGELFF. The CDR3 DNA reads as TGTGCCACCAGTGATTCCCGACAGGGAGGAAACACCGGGGAGCTGTTTTTT.